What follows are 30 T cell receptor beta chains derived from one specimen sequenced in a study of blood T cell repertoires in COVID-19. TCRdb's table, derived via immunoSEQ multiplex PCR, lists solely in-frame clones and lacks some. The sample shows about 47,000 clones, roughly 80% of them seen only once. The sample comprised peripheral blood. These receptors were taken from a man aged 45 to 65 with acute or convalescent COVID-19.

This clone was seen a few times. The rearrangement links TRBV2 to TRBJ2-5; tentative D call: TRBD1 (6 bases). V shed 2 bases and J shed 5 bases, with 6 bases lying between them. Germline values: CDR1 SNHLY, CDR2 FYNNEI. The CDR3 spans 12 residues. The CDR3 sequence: CASSERGETQYF. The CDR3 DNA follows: TGTGCCAGCAGTGAAAGGGGGGAGACCCAGTACTTC.

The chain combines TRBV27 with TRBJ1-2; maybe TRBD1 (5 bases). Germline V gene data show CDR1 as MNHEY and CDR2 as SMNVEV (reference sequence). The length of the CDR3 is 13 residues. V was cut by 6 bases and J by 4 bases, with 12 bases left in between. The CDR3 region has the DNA TGTGCCAGCAGGCCGACAGCCGGCTATGGCTACACCTTC. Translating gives CASRPTAGYGYTF.

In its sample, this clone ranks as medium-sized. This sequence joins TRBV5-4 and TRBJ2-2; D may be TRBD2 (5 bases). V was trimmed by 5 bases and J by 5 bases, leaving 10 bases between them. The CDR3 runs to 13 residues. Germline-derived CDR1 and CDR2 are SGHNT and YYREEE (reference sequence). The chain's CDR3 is CASSEGVTGELFF. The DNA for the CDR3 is TGTGCCAGCAGTGAGGGAGTGACCGGGGAGCTGTTTTTT.

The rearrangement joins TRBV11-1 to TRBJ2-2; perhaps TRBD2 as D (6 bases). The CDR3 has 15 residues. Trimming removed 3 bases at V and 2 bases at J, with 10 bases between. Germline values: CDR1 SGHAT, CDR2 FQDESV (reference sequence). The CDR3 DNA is TGTGCCAGCAGCTTGGAGCGGGCCAACACCGGGGAGCTGTTTTTT. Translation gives CASSLERANTGELFF.

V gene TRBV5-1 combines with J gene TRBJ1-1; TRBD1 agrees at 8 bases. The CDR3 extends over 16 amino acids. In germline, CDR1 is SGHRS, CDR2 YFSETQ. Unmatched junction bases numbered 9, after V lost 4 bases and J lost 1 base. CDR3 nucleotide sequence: TGCGCCAGCAGCCTCGATGGACAGGGCCCGAACACTGAAGCTTTCTTT. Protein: CASSLDGQGPNTEAFF.

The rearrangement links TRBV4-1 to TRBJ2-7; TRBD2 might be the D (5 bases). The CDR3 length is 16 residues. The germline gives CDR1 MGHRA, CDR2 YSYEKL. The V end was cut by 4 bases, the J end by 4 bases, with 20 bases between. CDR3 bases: TGCGCCAGCAGCCCCCTGGCAGGACTCTCCTCGTACGAGCAGTACTTC. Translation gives CASSPLAGLSSYEQYF.

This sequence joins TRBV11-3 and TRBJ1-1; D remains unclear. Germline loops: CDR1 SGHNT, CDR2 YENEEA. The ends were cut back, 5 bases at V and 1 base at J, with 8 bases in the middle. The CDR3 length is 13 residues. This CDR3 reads CASSPHGNTEAFF. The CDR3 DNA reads TGTGCCAGCAGCCCGCACGGGAACACTGAAGCTTTCTTT. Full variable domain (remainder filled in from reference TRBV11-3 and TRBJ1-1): EAGVVQSPRYKIIEKKQPVAFWCNPISGHNTLYWYLQNLGQGPELLIRYENEEAVDDSQLPKDRFSAERLKGVDSTLKIQPAELGDSAVYLCASSPHGNTEAFFGQGTRLTVV.

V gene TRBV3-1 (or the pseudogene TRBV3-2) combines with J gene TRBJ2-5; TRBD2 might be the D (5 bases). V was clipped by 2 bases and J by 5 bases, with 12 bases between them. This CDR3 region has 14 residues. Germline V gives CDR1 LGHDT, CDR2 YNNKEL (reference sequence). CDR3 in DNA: TGTGCCAGCAGCCAATCTGGGGAGAAGGAGACCCAGTACTTC. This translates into CASSQSGEKETQYF.

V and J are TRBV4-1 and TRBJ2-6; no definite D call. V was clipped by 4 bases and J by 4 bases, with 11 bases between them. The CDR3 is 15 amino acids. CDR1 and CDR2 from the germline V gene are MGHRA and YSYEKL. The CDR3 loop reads CASSLPVGGANVLTF. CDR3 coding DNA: TGCGCCAGCAGCCTCCCTGTGGGCGGGGCCAACGTCCTGACTTTC.

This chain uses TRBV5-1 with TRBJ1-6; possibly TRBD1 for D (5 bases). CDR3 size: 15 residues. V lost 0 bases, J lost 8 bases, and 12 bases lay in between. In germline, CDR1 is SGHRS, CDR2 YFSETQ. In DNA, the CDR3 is TGCGCCAGCAGCTTGGATGGGGGGTACGATTCACCCCTCCACTTT. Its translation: CASSLDGGYDSPLHF.

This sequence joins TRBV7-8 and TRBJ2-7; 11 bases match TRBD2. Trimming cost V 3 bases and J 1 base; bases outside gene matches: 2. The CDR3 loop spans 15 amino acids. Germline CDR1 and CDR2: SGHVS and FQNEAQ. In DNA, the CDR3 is TGTGCCAGCAGCTTCAGACTAGCGGGATCCTACGAGCAGTACTTC. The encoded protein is CASSFRLAGSYEQYF.

CDR3 DNA sequence: TGTGCCAGCAGTAAGGGAGTTGGGTATGGCTACACCTTC. Its protein product is CASSKGVGYGYTF. The chain combines TRBV12-3 or TRBV12-4 with TRBJ1-2; the D is unclear. Trimming pared 5 bases from V and 5 bases from J, leaving 12 bases between. This CDR3 comprises 13 residues.

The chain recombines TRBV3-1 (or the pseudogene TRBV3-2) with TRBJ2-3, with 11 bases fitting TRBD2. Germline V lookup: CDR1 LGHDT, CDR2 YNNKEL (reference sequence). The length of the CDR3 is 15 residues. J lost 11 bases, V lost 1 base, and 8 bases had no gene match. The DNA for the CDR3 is TGTGCCAGCAGCCAAGCGGTGGTAGCGGGAGGGGTGCAGTATTTT. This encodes CASSQAVVAGGVQYF.

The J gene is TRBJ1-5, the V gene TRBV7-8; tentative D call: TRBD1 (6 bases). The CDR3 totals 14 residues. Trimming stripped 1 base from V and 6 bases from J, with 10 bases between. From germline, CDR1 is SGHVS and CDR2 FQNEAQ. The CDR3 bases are TGTGCCAGCAGCTTAGACAGGGAAGCTCAGCCCCAGCATTTT. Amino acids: CASSLDREAQPQHF.

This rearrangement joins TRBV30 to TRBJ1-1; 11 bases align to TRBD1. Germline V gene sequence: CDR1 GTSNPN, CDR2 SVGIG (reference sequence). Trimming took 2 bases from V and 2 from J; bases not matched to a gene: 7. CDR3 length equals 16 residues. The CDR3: CAWSRWTGGFNTEAFF. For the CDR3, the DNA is TGTGCCTGGAGTCGCTGGACAGGGGGCTTCAACACTGAAGCTTTCTTT.

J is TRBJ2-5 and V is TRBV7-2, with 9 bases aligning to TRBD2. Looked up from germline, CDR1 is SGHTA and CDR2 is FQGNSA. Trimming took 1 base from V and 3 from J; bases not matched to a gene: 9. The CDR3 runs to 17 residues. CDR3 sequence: CASSLEVRASGKETQYF. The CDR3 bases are TGTGCCAGCAGCTTAGAGGTCCGGGCTAGCGGGAAAGAGACCCAGTACTTC. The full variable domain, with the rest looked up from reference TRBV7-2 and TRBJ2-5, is GAGVSQSPSNKVTEKGKDVELRCDPISGHTALYWYRQSLGQGLEFLIYFQGNSAPDKSGLPSDRFSAERTGGSVSTLTIQRTQQEDSAVYLCASSLEVRASGKETQYFGPGTRLLVL.

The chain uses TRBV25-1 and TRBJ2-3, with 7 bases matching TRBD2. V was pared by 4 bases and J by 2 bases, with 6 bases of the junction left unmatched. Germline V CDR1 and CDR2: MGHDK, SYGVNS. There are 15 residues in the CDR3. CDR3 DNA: TGTGCCAGCAGTGCCTCAGCGGGGTACACAGATACGCAGTATTTT. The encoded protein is CASSASAGYTDTQYF.

The CDR3 reads CASSDSWTGVSYNEQFF. The CDR3 region has the DNA TGTGCCAGCAGTGACTCTTGGACAGGGGTCTCCTACAATGAGCAGTTCTTC. The chain uses TRBV6-4 and TRBJ2-1; 9 bases line up with TRBD1. The CDR3 has 17 amino acids. Germline V gene sequence: CDR1 MRHNA, CDR2 SNTAGT. The junction had 3 bases not matched to a gene; V was cut back by 0 bases and J by 0 bases.

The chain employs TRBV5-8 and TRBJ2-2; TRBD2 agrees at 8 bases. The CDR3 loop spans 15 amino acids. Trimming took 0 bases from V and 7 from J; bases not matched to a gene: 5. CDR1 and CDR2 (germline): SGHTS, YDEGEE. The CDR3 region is CASSLERGFGGELFF. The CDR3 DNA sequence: TGTGCCAGCAGCTTGGAGCGGGGGTTTGGCGGGGAGCTGTTTTTT. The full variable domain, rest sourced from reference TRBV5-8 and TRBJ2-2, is EAGVTQSPTHLIKTRGQQATLRCSPISGHTSVYWYQQALGLGLQFLLWYDEGEERNRGNFPPRFSGRQFPNYSSELNVNALELEDSALYLCASSLERGFGGELFFGEGSRLTVL.

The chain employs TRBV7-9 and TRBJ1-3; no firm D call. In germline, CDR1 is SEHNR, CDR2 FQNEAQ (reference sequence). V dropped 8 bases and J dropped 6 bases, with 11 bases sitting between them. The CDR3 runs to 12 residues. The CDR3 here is CASSRELNTIYF. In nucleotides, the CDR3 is TGTGCCAGCTCTCGCGAGCTAAACACCATATATTTT. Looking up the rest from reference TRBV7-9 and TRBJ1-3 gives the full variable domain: DTGVSQNPRHKITKRGQNVTFRCDPISEHNRLYWYRQTLGQGPEFLTYFQNEAQLEKSRLLSDRFSAERPKGSFSTLEIQRTEQGDSAMYLCASSRELNTIYFGEGSWLTVV.

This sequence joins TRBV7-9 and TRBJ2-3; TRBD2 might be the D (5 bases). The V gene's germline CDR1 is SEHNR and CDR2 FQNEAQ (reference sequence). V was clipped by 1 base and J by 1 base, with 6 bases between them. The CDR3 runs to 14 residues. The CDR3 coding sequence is TGTGCCAGCAGCTTAGTGGGAGGCACAGATACGCAGTATTTT. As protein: CASSLVGGTDTQYF.

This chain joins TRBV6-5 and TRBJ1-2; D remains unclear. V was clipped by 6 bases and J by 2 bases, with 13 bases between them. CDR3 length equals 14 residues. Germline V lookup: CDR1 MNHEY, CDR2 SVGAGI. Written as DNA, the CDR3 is TGTGCCAGCAGGAAAGACATAGAAAACTATGGCTACACCTTC. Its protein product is CASRKDIENYGYTF.

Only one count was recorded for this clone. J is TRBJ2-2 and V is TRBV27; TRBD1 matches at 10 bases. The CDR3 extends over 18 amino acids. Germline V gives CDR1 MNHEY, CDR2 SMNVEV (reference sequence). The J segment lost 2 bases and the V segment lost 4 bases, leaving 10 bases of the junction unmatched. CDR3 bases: TGTGCCAGCAGTTCAGACAGGGGGCGGATCCTAAACACCGGGGAGCTGTTTTTT. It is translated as CASSSDRGRILNTGELFF.

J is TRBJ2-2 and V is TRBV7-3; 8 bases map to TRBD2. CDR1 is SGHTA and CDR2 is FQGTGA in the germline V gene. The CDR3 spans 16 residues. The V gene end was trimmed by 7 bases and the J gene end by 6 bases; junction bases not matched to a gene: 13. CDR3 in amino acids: CASISFRAGDPGELFF. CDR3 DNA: TGTGCCAGCATCTCATTTAGAGCGGGGGATCCCGGGGAGCTGTTTTTT.

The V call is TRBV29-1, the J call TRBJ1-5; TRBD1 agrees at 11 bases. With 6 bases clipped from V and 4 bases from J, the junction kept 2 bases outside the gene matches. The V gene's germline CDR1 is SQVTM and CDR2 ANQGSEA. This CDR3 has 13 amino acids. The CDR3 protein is CSVGTGGNQPQHF. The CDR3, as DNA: TGCAGCGTCGGGACAGGGGGTAATCAGCCCCAGCATTTT.

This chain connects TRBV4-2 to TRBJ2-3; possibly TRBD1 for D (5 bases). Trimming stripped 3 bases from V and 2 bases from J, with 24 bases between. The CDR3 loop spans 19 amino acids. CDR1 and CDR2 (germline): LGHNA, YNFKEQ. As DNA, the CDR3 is TGTGCCAGCAGCCAGCCCGAAGAGGCGCAGGGTTTTTTCACAGATACGCAGTATTTT. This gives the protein CASSQPEEAQGFFTDTQYF.

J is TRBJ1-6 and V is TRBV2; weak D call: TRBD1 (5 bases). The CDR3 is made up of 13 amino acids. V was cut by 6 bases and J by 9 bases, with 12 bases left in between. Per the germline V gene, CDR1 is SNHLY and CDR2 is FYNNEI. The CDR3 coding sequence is TGTGCCAGCAGGCAGGACACTTCTTCACCCCTCCACTTT. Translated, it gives CASRQDTSSPLHF.

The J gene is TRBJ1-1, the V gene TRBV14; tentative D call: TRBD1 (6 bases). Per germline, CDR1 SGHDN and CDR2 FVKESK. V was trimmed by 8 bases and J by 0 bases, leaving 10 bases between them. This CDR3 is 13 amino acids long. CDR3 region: CASDQGMNTEAFF. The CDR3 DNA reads TGTGCCAGCGACCAGGGGATGAACACTGAAGCTTTCTTT.

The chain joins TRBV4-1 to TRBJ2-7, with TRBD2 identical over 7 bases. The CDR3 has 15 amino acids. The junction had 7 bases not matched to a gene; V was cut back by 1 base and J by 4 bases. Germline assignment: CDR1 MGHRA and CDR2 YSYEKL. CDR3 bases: TGCGCCAGCAGCCAAGCGGGCGGGAGCCAGTACGAGCAGTACTTC. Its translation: CASSQAGGSQYEQYF.

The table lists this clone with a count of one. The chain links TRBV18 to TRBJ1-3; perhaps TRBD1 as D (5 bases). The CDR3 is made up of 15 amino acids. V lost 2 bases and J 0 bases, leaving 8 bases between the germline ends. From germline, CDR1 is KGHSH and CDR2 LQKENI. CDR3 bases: TGTGCCAGCTCACCATCCCAGGGCTCTGGAAACACCATATATTTT. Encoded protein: CASSPSQGSGNTIYF. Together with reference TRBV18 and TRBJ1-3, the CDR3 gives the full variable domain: NAGVMQNPRHLVRRRGQEARLRCSPMKGHSHVYWYRQLPEEGLKFMVYLQKENIIDESGMPKERFSAEFPKEGPSILRIQQVVRGDSAAYFCASSPSQGSGNTIYFGEGSWLTVV.